The clone carrying this T cell receptor beta chain was observed a handful of times. The data are from a study of CD8 T cells in Susac syndrome. RNA amounts of about 0.5 to 1 ug underwent reverse transcription with random hexamers. One entry per CDR3 protein, called by TCRdb with MiXCR from the immunoSEQ multiplex PCR reads. This sample has 150,000 to 200,000 distinct CDR3 sequences, with approximately 94% found just once. From blood CD8+ and CD4+ T cells, the TCR beta chain was sequenced. There are 13 residues in the CDR3. With 4 bases removed from V and 2 bases from J, the gap between germline ends came to 10 bases. In germline, CDR1 is SGDLS, CDR2 YYNGEE.

The V call is TRBV9, the J call TRBJ2-7; maybe TRBD2 (5 bases). Sequencing was done on a sample of CD4+ T cells from PBMCs. The receptor was isolated from a human donor with multiple sclerosis. The CDR3, as DNA: TGTGCCAGCAGCCCTTCCGGGGCCTACGAGCAGTACTTC. It codes for CASSPSGAYEQYF.